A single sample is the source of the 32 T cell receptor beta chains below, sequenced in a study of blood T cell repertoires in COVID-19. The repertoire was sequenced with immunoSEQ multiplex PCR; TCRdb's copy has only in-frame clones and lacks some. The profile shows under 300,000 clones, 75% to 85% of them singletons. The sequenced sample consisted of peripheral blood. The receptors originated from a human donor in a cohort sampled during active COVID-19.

CDR3 region: CASSYRGISQPQHF. For the CDR3, the DNA is TGTGCCAGCAGTTATCGGGGGATCAGCCAGCCCCAGCATTTT. This rearrangement joins TRBV6-5 to TRBJ1-5; perhaps TRBD1 as D (5 bases). V shed 3 bases and J shed 7 bases, with 13 bases lying between them. Germline V gene lookup returns CDR1 MNHEY and CDR2 SVGAGI. The CDR3 has 14 residues.

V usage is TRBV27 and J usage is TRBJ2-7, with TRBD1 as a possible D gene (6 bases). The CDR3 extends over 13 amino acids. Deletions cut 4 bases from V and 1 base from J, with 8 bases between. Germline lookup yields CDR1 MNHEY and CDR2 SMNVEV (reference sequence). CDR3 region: CASSSDRSYEQYF. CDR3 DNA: TGTGCCAGCAGTTCCGACAGGTCCTACGAGCAGTACTTC.

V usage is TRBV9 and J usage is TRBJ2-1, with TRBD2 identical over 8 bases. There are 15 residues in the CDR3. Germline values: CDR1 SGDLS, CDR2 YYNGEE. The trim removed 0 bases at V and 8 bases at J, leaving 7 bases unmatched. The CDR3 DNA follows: TGTGCCAGCAGCGTAGGGGGACTAGGGCACCATGAGCAGTTCTTC. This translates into CASSVGGLGHHEQFF.

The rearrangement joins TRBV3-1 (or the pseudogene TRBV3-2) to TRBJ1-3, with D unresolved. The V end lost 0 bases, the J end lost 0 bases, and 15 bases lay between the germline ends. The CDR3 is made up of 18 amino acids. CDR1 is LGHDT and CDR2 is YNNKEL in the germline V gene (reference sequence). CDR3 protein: CASSQDSGSRGSGNTIYF. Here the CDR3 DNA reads TGTGCCAGCAGCCAAGATTCAGGCAGCCGGGGCTCTGGAAACACCATATATTTT.

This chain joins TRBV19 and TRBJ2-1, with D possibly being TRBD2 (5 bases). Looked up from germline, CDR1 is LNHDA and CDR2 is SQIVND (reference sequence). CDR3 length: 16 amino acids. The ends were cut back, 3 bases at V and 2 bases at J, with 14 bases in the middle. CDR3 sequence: CASSIRSGPPYNEQFF. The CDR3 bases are TGTGCCAGTAGTATTCGGAGCGGCCCCCCCTACAATGAGCAGTTCTTC.

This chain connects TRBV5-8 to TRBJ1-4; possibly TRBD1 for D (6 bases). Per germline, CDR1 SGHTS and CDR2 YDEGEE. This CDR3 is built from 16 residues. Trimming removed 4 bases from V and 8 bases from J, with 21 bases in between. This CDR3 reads CASSPRGTHSEEKLFF. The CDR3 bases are TGTGCCAGCAGCCCGAGGGGGACCCATTCAGAGGAAAAACTGTTTTTT. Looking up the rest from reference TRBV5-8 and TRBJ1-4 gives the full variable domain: EAGVTQSPTHLIKTRGQQATLRCSPISGHTSVYWYQQALGLGLQFLLWYDEGEERNRGNFPPRFSGRQFPNYSSELNVNALELEDSALYLCASSPRGTHSEEKLFFGSGTQLSVL.

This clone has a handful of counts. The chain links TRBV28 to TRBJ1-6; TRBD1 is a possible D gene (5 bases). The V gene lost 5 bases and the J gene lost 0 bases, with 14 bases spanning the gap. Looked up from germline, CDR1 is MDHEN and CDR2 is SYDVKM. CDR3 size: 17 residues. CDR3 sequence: CASSPGHASSYNSPLHF. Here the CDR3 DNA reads TGTGCCAGCAGTCCTGGACACGCGAGCTCCTATAATTCACCCCTCCACTTT. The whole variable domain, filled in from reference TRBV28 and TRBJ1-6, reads DVKVTQSSRYLVKRTGEKVFLECVQDMDHENMFWYRQDPGLGLRLIYFSYDVKMKEKGDIPEGYSVSREKKERFSLILESASTNQTSMYLCASSPGHASSYNSPLHFGNGTRLTVT.

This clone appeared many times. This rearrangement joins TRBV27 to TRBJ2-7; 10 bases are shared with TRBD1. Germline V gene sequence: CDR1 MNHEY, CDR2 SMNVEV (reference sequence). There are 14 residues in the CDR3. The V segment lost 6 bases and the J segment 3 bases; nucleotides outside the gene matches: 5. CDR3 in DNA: TGTGCCAGCAGCCCCTGGACAGGGGGCTACGAGCAGTACTTC. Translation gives CASSPWTGGYEQYF.

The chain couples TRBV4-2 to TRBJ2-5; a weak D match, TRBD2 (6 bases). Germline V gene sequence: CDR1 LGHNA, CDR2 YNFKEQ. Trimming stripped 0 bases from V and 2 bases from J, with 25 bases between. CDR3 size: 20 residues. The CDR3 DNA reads TGTGCCAGCAGCCAAGAAGGTCGGAGGCGGGGAAGAGGGAGACAAGAGACCCAGTACTTC. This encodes CASSQEGRRRGRGRQETQYF.

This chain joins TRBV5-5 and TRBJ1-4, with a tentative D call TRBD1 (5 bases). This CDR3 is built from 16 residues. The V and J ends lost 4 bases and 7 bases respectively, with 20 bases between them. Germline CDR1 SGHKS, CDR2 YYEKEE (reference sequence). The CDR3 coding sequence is TGTGCCAGCAGCCAGAGGCACAGAGGCCAGGGTGAAAAACTGTTTTTT. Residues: CASSQRHRGQGEKLFF. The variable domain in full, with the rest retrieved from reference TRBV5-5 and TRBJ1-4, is DAGVTQSPTHLIKTRGQQVTLRCSPISGHKSVSWYQQVLGQGPQFIFQYYEKEERGRGNFPDRFSARQFPNYSSELNVNALLLGDSALYLCASSQRHRGQGEKLFFGSGTQLSVL.

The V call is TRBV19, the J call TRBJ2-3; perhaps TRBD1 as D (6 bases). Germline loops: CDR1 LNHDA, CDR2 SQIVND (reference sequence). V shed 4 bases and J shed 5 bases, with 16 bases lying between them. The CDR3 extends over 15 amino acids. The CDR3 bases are TGTGCCAGTAGTAGACAGGCAGCATTAGTAGATACGCAGTATTTT. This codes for CASSRQAALVDTQYF.

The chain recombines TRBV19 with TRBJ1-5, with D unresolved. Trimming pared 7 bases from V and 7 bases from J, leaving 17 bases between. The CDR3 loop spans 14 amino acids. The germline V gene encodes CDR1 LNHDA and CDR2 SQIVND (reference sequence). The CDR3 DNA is TGTGCCAGTAAGGTCCGGGGAGAAGGCCAGCCCCAGCATTTT. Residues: CASKVRGEGQPQHF.

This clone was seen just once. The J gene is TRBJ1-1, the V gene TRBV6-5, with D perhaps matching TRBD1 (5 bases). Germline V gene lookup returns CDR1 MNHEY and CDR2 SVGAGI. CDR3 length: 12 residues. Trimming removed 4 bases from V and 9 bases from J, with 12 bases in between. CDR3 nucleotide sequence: TGTGCCAGCAGTTCCCAGGGCTCGAAAGCTTTCTTT. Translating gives CASSSQGSKAFF.

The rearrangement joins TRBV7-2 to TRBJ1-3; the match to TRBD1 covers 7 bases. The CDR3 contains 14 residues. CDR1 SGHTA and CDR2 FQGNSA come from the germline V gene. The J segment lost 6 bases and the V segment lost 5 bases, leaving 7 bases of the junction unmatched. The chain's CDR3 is CASSPPGQINTIYF. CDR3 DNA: TGTGCCAGCAGCCCACCGGGACAGATAAACACCATATATTTT.

The CDR3 loop reads CASISRTGNNQPQHF. For the CDR3, the DNA is TGTGCCAGCATCTCAAGGACAGGCAACAATCAGCCCCAGCATTTT. This chain joins TRBV6-6 and TRBJ1-5; 7 nucleotides agree with TRBD1. This CDR3 is 15 amino acids long. Germline values: CDR1 MNHNY, CDR2 SVGAGI (reference sequence). Losses at the gene ends were 7 bases for V and 3 bases for J; bases not matched to a gene: 9.

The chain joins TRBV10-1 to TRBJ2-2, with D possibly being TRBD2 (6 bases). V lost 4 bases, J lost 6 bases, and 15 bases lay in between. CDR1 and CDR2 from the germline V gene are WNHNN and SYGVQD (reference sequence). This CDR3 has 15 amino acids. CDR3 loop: CASSGETRSSGELFF. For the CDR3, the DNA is TGCGCCAGCAGTGGGGAGACTAGATCATCCGGGGAGCTGTTTTTT.

The CDR3 loop is CASSQYAANTGELFF. CDR3 nucleotide sequence: TGTGCCAGCAGCCAATATGCGGCGAACACCGGGGAGCTGTTTTTT. The V gene is TRBV3-1 (or the pseudogene TRBV3-2), the J gene TRBJ2-2, with D hard to call. The ends were cut back, 2 bases at V and 0 bases at J, with 7 bases in the middle. The CDR3 is 15 residues long. The germline CDR1 and CDR2 sequences are LGHDT and YNNKEL (reference sequence).

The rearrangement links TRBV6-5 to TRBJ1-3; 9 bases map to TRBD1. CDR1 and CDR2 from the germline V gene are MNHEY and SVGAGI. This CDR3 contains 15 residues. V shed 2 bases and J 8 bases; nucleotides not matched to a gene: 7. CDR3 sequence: CASSYAGQGGYTIYF. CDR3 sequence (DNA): TGTGCCAGCAGTTACGCGGGACAGGGAGGATACACCATATATTTT.

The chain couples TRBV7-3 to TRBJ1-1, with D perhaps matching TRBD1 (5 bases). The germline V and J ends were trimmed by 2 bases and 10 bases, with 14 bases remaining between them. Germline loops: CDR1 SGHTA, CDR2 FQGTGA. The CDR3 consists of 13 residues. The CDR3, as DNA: TGTGCCAGCAGCTTAGTTTTGGGGGGTTTAGCTTTCTTT. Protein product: CASSLVLGGLAFF.

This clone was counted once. CDR3 protein: CASSMALDTGELFF. Written as DNA, the CDR3 is TGTGCCAGTAGTATGGCACTAGACACCGGGGAGCTGTTTTTT. This chain joins TRBV19 and TRBJ2-2, with D possibly being TRBD2 (5 bases). V was clipped by 3 bases and J by 3 bases, with 8 bases between them. The CDR3 loop spans 14 amino acids. Germline values: CDR1 LNHDA, CDR2 SQIVND (reference sequence).

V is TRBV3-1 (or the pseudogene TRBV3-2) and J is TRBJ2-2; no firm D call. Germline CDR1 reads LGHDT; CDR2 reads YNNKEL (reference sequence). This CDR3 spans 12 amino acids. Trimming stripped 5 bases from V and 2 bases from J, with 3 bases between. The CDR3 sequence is CASSYNTGELFF. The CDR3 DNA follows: TGTGCCAGCAGCTATAACACCGGGGAGCTGTTTTTT.

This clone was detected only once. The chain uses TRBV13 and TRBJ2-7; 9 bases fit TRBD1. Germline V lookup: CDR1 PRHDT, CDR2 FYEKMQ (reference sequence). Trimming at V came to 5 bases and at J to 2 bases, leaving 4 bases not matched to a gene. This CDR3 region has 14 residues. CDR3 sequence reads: CASSTGQGTYEQYF. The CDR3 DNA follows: TGTGCCAGCAGCACGGGACAGGGAACCTACGAGCAGTACTTC.

CDR3 in amino acids: CASSFQGTAYNEQFF. The CDR3 nucleotides read TGTGCCAGCAGTTTCCAGGGTACGGCGTACAATGAGCAGTTCTTC. The V gene is TRBV27, the J gene TRBJ2-1; a weak D match, TRBD1 (5 bases). Trimming removed 3 bases from V and 4 bases from J, with 13 bases in between. Germline CDR1 MNHEY, CDR2 SMNVEV (reference sequence). This CDR3 region has 15 residues.

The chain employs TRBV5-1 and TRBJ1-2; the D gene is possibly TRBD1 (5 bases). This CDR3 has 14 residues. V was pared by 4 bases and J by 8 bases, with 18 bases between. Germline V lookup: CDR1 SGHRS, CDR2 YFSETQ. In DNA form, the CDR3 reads TGCGCCAGCAGCCTCGGGCAGGGAGGCCGGGGCTACACCTTC. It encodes CASSLGQGGRGYTF. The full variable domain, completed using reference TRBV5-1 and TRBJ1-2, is KAGVTQTPRYLIKTRGQQVTLSCSPISGHRSVSWYQQTPGQGLQFLFEYFSETQRNKGNFPGRFSGRQFSNSRSEMNVSTLELGDSALYLCASSLGQGGRGYTFGSGTRLTVV.

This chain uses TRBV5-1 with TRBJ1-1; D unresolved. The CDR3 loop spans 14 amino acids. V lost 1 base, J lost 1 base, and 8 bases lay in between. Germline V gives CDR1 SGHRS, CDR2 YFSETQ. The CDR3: CASSLSNWNTEAFF. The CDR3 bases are TGCGCCAGCAGCTTGAGTAACTGGAACACTGAAGCTTTCTTT.

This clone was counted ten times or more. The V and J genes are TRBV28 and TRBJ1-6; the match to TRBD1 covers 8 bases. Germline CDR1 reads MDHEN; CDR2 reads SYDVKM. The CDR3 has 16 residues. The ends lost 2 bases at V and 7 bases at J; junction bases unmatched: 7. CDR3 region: CASSLIGQGVNSPLHF. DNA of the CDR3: TGTGCCAGCAGTTTAATCGGACAGGGAGTAAATTCACCCCTCCACTTT.

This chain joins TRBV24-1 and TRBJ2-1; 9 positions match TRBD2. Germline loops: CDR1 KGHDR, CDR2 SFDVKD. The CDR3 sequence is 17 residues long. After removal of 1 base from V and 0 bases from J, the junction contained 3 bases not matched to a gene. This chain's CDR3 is CATSDLYSGSSYNEQFF. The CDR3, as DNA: TGTGCCACCAGTGATTTATATAGCGGGAGCTCCTACAATGAGCAGTTCTTC.

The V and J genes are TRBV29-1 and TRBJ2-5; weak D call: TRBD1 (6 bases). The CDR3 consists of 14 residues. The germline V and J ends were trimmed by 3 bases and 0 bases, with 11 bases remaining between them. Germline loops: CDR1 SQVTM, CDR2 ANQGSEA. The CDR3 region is CSVDGGSYQETQYF. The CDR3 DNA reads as TGCAGCGTTGATGGGGGCTCGTACCAAGAGACCCAGTACTTC. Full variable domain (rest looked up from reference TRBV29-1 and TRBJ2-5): SAVISQKPSRDICQRGTSLTIQCQVDSQVTMMFWYRQQPGQSLTLIATANQGSEATYESGFVIDKFPISRPNLTFSTLTVSNMSPEDSSIYLCSVDGGSYQETQYFGPGTRLLVL.

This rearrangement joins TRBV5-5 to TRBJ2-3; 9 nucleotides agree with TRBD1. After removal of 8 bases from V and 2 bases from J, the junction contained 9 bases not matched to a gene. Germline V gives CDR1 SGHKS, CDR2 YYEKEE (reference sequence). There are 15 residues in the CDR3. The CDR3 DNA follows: TGTGCCAGTGGCGTGGGGACAGGGTTCACAGATACGCAGTATTTT. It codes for CASGVGTGFTDTQYF.

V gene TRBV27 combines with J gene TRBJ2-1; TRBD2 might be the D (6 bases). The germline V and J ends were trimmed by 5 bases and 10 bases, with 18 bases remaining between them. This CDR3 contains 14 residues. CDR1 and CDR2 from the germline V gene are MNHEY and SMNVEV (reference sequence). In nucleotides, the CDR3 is TGTGCCAGCAGTAGGAGGGACCCCCCACTCGAGCAGTTCTTC. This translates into CASSRRDPPLEQFF.

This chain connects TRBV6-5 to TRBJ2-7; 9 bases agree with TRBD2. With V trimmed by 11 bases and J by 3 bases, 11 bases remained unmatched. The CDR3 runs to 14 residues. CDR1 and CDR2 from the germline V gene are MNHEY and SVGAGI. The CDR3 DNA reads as TGTGCCGCCAGGCGATCTAGCGGGGTCTACGAGCAGTACTTC. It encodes CAARRSSGVYEQYF.

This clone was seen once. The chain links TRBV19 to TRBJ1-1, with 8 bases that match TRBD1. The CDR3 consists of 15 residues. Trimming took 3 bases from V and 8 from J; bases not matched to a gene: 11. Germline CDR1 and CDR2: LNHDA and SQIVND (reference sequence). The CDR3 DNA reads TGTGCCAGTAGTATGGACAGGGTTAGTATTGCCGAAGCTTTCTTT. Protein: CASSMDRVSIAEAFF.